This TCR beta chain is from a study of blood T cell repertoires in COVID-19. Original analysis: Counts of nucleated cells, estimated from reference gene primer amplification, were obtained. Data came from immunoSEQ multiplex PCR; TCRdb stores just in-frame clones and leaves some out. D and trimming come from the DNA, and the V and J calls and clone size come from that table. Among over 150,000 clones listed, more than 80% were seen once. Per germline, CDR1 MGHDK and CDR2 SYGVNS. The ends lost 6 bases at V and 5 bases at J; junction bases unmatched: 7. There are 14 residues in the CDR3. The sequenced material came from peripheral blood. V usage is TRBV25-1 and J usage is TRBJ2-5; 9 bases agree with TRBD2. The source is a man between 45 and 60 years old with acute or convalescent COVID-19. The CDR3 region has the DNA TGTGCCAGCAGCTTAGCGGGAGCCCGGGAGACCCAGTACTTC. This translates into CASSLAGARETQYF. Full variable domain (outside the CDR3, taken from reference TRBV25-1 and TRBJ2-5): EADIYQTPRYLVIGTGKKITLECSQTMGHDKMYWYQQDPGMELHLIHYSYGVNSTEKGDLSSESTVSRIRTEHFPLTLESARPSHTSQYLCASSLAGARETQYFGPGTRLLVL.